This T cell receptor (beta chain) was captured in a study of blood T cell repertoires in COVID-19. Study details: Sources were T cells, B-cell-depleted T cells, or PBMCs; the material itself was cDNA or gDNA.

CDR1 SGDLS and CDR2 YYNGEE come from the germline V gene. With 1 base clipped from V and 0 bases from J, the junction kept 4 bases outside the gene matches. CDR3 size: 16 residues. Profiled with immunoSEQ multiplex PCR; TCRdb holds only in-frame clones, not every one. The sample includes about 89,000 clones, about 87% of them seen just once. The chain uses TRBV9 and TRBJ1-3; 7 nucleotides match TRBD1. This sequence originates from a man in his sixties with acute or convalescent COVID-19. The specimen sequenced was peripheral blood. DNA of the CDR3: TGTGCCAGCAGCGTAAGGGACAGCAGCTCTGGAAACACCATATATTTT. This gives the protein CASSVRDSSSGNTIYF.